This T cell receptor beta chain is from a study of blood T cell repertoires in COVID-19 (dated by TCRdb to 2020 to 2022). As for the study more broadly: Samples from collaborators originated in the United States, Italy and Spain and spanned both the acute and convalescent phases of COVID-19. The material from the prospective study consisted of cDNA or gDNA derived from T cells, B-cell-depleted T cells, or PBMCs. Subjects who had been exposed to COVID-19, were actively infected with it, or had recovered from it provided the deeply sampled blood TCRbeta repertoires that made up the dataset. The repertoires were released in a freely available public database meant as a resource for research on the immune response to SARS-CoV-2. The samples were drawn from two sources: the first 160 participants of the ongoing ImmuneRACE study, and 1,000 to 1,500 subjects contributed by 6 global collaborators. A de-identified subject ID, COVID-19 status, age in years and sex were almost always included in the sample metadata. Where HLA class I and class II types were available, the types were taken from metadata supplied by the sample provider, not from assay-based typing.

The CDR1 and CDR2 encoded by the germline V gene are MDHEN and SYDVKM. After removal of 8 bases from V and 0 bases from J, the junction retains 3 bases not matched to a gene. Including cysteine and phenylalanine, the CDR3 has 13 amino acids. The DNA shown is the 39-base CDR3, in frame from base 1. On this clone: Its antigen specificity is not known. No much larger clonotype is one base removed from it; base qualities were not supplied.

Here is what the overall study found, with its caveats: How much clinical and demographic metadata was included differed by source and by participant, and the metadata was provided uncurated.

Collaborating institutions collected whole blood in K2EDTA tubes following their own protocols. Collaborator samples were shipped for TCRbeta analysis as frozen whole blood, isolated PBMCs, or DNA extracted from either sample type. TCRbeta CDR3 regions were amplified from genomic DNA by means of the immunoSEQ Assay, a bias-controlled multiplex PCR. Regarding the original processing steps: Nucleated cell counts per sample were estimated from amplification of reference gene primers within the assay. To quantify the absolute abundance of each unique TCRbeta CDR3 rearrangement, sequence reads were collapsed and filtered. For each sample, productive Simpson clonality was calculated as the square root of Simpson's diversity index over productive rearrangements. TCRdb limited this immuneACCESS table to in-frame rearrangements with V and J called. A share of clones is missing; checked studies link under half to unresolved V genes, and the rest is unexplained. V and J calls and clone size are copied from that table; D and trimming were computed from the DNA. This sample lists 30,000 to 40,000 clones; nearly 90% were detected once. The ten largest clones take up about 25% of the sample.

This clonotype originated in a man aged 55 to 70 with active or convalescent COVID-19. What was sequenced was peripheral blood. This chain is built from TRBV28 and TRBJ2-7, with 8 junctional bases fitting TRBD2. The bases are TGTGCCAGCTGGGCGGGGGGCTCCTACGAGCAGTACTTC. Translated, it gives CASWAGGSYEQYF.